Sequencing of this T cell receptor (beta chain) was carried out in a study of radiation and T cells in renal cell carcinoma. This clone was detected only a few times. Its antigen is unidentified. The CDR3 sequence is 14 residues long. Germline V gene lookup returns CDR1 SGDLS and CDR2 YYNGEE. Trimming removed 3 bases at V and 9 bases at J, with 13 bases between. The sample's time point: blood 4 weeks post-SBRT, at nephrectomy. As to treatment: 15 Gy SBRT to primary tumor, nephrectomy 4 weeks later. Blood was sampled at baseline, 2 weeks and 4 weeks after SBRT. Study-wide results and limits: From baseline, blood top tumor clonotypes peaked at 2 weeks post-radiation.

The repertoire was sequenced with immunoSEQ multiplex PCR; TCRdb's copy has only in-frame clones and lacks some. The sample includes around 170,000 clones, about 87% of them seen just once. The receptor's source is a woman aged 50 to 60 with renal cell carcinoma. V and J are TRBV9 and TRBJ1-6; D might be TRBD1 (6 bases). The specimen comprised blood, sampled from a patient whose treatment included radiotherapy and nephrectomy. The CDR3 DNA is TGTGCCAGCAGCGCGCGACAGGCAGGTTCACCCCTCCACTTT. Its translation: CASSARQAGSPLHF.